A single sample is the source of the 23 T cell receptor beta chains below, sequenced in a study of CD8+ T cells in alopecia areata. Treatment meaning: oral pan-JAK inhibitor, 5-10 mg twice daily. Sequencing templates came from extracted RNA that was reverse transcribed into cDNA. Method: immunoSEQ multiplex PCR; TCRdb's copy keeps in-frame clones and lacks some. The table records 65,000 to 75,000 clones, around 29% of them present only once. The material was CD8+ T cells sorted from blood, obtained at week 4, from a patient treated with tofacitinib. The receptors were gathered from a human donor with alopecia areata.

The gene calls are TRBV29-1 and TRBJ2-7; 8 nucleotides match TRBD1. V trimming: 7 bases; J trimming: 4 bases; junction bases outside the gene matches: 6. The CDR3 runs 12 residues. Looked up from germline, CDR1 is SQVTM and CDR2 is ANQGSEA. The CDR3 nucleotides read TGCAGCGCCGGACAGGGCGTGTACGAGCAGTACTTC. Its protein product is CSAGQGVYEQYF.

This sequence joins TRBV4-3 and TRBJ2-3, with D unresolved. The CDR3 covers 16 residues. Germline values: CDR1 LGHNA, CDR2 YSLEER. Trimming took 3 bases from V and 2 from J, leaving 15 bases between them. The CDR3 nucleotides are TGCGCCAGCAGCCATGAAAAGCTAATTCCCACAGATACGCAGTATTTT. As protein: CASSHEKLIPTDTQYF.

V and J are TRBV2 and TRBJ2-7; 8 bases are a match to TRBD2. After removal of 4 bases from V and 1 base from J, the junction contained 6 bases not matched to a gene. In germline, CDR1 is SNHLY, CDR2 FYNNEI. The CDR3 is made up of 15 amino acids. CDR3 coding DNA: TGTGCCAGCAGTGTCTTTGGCGGGAGGTCCTACGAGCAGTACTTC. Protein product: CASSVFGGRSYEQYF.

This clone was seen only a few times. The chain carries TRBV13 and TRBJ2-5; the match to TRBD2 covers 12 bases. Germline CDR1 reads PRHDT; CDR2 reads FYEKMQ (reference sequence). There are 19 residues in the CDR3. Trimming cost V 5 bases and J 0 bases; bases outside gene matches: 13. The DNA for the CDR3 is TGTGCCAGCAGCGAAGACGGCCTCCTAGCGGGAGGGTACCAAGAGACCCAGTACTTC. Amino acid sequence: CASSEDGLLAGGYQETQYF.

The sample holds a few counts of this clone. The chain joins TRBV29-1 to TRBJ1-2; D perhaps matches TRBD1 (6 bases). This CDR3 has 11 residues. V was pared by 7 bases and J by 2 bases, with 8 bases between. Germline values: CDR1 SQVTM, CDR2 ANQGSEA. The chain's CDR3 is CSAQGNYGYTF. CDR3 sequence (DNA): TGCAGCGCACAGGGAAACTATGGCTACACCTTC.

This clone was recorded a few times. V and J are TRBV7-6 and TRBJ2-7, with 10 bases aligning to TRBD2. The CDR3 covers 15 residues. Germline-derived CDR1 and CDR2 are SGHVS and FNYEAQ. Trimming took 5 bases from V and 2 from J; bases not matched to a gene: 6. The CDR3 DNA reads as TGTGCCAGCAGCCTCTTTAGCGGGGGGCCCTACGAGCAGTACTTC. It is translated as CASSLFSGGPYEQYF.

This clone was seen only a few times. The rearrangement uses TRBV7-2 and TRBJ2-7; no clear D gene. CDR3 length equals 14 residues. V was clipped by 5 bases and J by 3 bases, with 14 bases between them. Germline V lookup: CDR1 SGHTA, CDR2 FQGNSA. This CDR3 reads CASSTGPRNYEQYF. CDR3 sequence (DNA): TGTGCCAGCAGCACCGGGCCCAGGAACTACGAGCAGTACTTC.

The chain links TRBV15 to TRBJ1-1; no definite D call. In germline, CDR1 is LNHNV, CDR2 YYDKDF (reference sequence). The CDR3 is 15 residues long. The V end was cut by 1 base, the J end by 0 bases, with 9 bases between. CDR3 protein: CATSRGRSLNTEAFF. The CDR3 coding sequence is TGTGCCACCAGCAGAGGTAGAAGCTTGAACACTGAAGCTTTCTTT.

This rearrangement joins TRBV4-1 to TRBJ2-6; TRBD1 aligns across 9 bases. Losses at the gene ends were 2 bases for V and 3 bases for J; bases not matched to a gene: 11. Per the germline V gene, CDR1 is MGHRA and CDR2 is YSYEKL. CDR3 length: 19 amino acids. CDR3 loop: CASSQWNPQGAGGANVLTF. Written as DNA, the CDR3 is TGCGCCAGCAGCCAATGGAATCCACAGGGGGCCGGTGGGGCCAACGTCCTGACTTTC.

The rearrangement joins TRBV29-1 to TRBJ2-1; D unclear. Trimming pared 6 bases from V and 7 bases from J, leaving 13 bases between. CDR1 is SQVTM and CDR2 is ANQGSEA in the germline V gene. The CDR3 has 12 residues. The CDR3 DNA is TGCAGCGTCGACCTTTTCCTTAATGAGCAGTTCTTC. This translates into CSVDLFLNEQFF.

This clone has a count of ten or more. The chain is built from TRBV7-9 and TRBJ2-5; no firm D call. The CDR3 covers 15 residues. Germline V gene sequence: CDR1 SEHNR, CDR2 FQNEAQ (reference sequence). Between the trimmed V and J ends, which lost 4 bases and 4 bases, there was a span of 16 bases. The CDR3 DNA sequence: TGTGCCAGCAGCTCGCCCGTTGAGATTACAGAGACCCAGTACTTC. Its protein product is CASSSPVEITETQYF.

In its sample, this clone was seen once. V is TRBV6-1 and J is TRBJ1-1; TRBD1 is a possible D gene (5 bases). Looked up from germline, CDR1 is MNHNS and CDR2 is SASEGT. The CDR3 extends over 12 amino acids. CDR3 in DNA: TGTGCTTCAGCCCCAGGGTACACTGAAGCTTTCTTT. This gives the protein CASAPGYTEAFF.

The rearrangement links TRBV7-9 to TRBJ2-1, with TRBD2 matching over 10 bases. The ends lost 8 bases at V and 3 bases at J; junction bases unmatched: 10. CDR1 and CDR2 from the germline V gene are SEHNR and FQNEAQ (reference sequence). The CDR3 sequence is 16 residues long. The CDR3 nucleotides are TGTGCCAGCGCGAATACCGGGACTAGCGACTACAATGAGCAGTTCTTC. It encodes CASANTGTSDYNEQFF.

The chain carries TRBV30 and TRBJ2-2, with D perhaps given as TRBD1 or TRBD2 (5 bases each). CDR1 is GTSNPN, CDR2 SVGIG, per germline (reference sequence). This CDR3 comprises 15 residues. Trimming cost V 0 bases and J 2 bases, with 10 bases left between them. The CDR3 spells CAWSVLGPNTGELFF. The CDR3, as DNA: TGTGCCTGGAGTGTACTGGGACCAAACACCGGGGAGCTGTTTTTT.

The table lists this clone with a few counts. The CDR3 nucleotides are TGTGCCAGCAGCTTAGCTCGGGATGGGAAGACCCAGTACTTC. Residues: CASSLARDGKTQYF. The chain has TRBV7-6 and TRBJ2-5; D is possibly TRBD2 (5 bases). The CDR3 sequence is 14 residues long. CDR1 SGHVS and CDR2 FNYEAQ come from the germline V gene. Between the trimmed V and J ends, which lost 0 bases and 6 bases, there was a span of 11 bases.

CDR3 protein: CASSEGTARFVDEKLFF. CDR3 coding DNA: TGTGCCAGCAGTGAGGGGACCGCTCGATTTGTTGATGAAAAACTGTTTTTT. The chain uses TRBV25-1 and TRBJ1-4; perhaps TRBD1 as D (5 bases). This CDR3 region has 17 residues. The V end was cut by 3 bases, the J end by 6 bases, with 20 bases between. Looked up from germline, CDR1 is MGHDK and CDR2 is SYGVNS.

The chain employs TRBV7-9 and TRBJ2-1, with D possibly being TRBD1 or TRBD2 (5 bases each). This CDR3 is built from 17 residues. Germline V gene lookup returns CDR1 SEHNR and CDR2 FQNEAQ (reference sequence). V was pared by 1 base and J by 1 base, with 14 bases between. The CDR3 sequence: CASSLEGTVGSYNEQFF. The CDR3 DNA reads TGTGCCAGCAGCTTAGAGGGGACGGTGGGATCCTACAATGAGCAGTTCTTC.

This chain connects TRBV30 to TRBJ1-3; D not resolved. The germline gives CDR1 GTSNPN, CDR2 SVGIG (reference sequence). Trimming pared 4 bases from V and 8 bases from J, leaving 12 bases between. CDR3 length equals 12 residues. CDR3 nucleotides: TGTGCCTGGAATCGGGTTTTGGACACCATATATTTT. Translated: CAWNRVLDTIYF.

The chain uses TRBV30 and TRBJ1-1, with TRBD1 as a possible D gene (5 bases). The CDR3 consists of 13 residues. Trimming stripped 4 bases from V and 1 base from J, with 10 bases between. From germline, CDR1 is GTSNPN and CDR2 SVGIG (reference sequence). The CDR3 here is CAWTLGGNTEAFF. DNA for the CDR3: TGTGCCTGGACTCTGGGGGGGAACACTGAAGCTTTCTTT.

This clone turned up a few times. V and J are TRBV5-1 and TRBJ2-1; D remains ambiguous. This CDR3 has 13 residues. Trimming took 1 base from V and 5 from J, leaving 7 bases between them. Germline lookup yields CDR1 SGHRS and CDR2 YFSETQ. The CDR3 spells CASSLRSDNEQFF. CDR3 sequence (DNA): TGCGCCAGCAGCTTGAGGTCGGACAATGAGCAGTTCTTC.

The gene calls are TRBV4-1 and TRBJ2-2; 11 bases fit TRBD2. CDR3 length equals 15 residues. Per germline, CDR1 MGHRA and CDR2 YSYEKL. The J segment lost 7 bases and the V segment lost 4 bases, leaving 5 bases of the junction unmatched. The CDR3 region is CASSPGTSGNGELFF. In DNA, the CDR3 is TGCGCCAGCAGCCCTGGGACTAGCGGAAACGGGGAGCTGTTTTTT.

This clone was detected only a few times. The chain joins TRBV29-1 to TRBJ1-2; D gene unclear. CDR1 is SQVTM, CDR2 ANQGSEA, per germline. The length of the CDR3 is 14 residues. Trimming removed 0 bases from V and 5 bases from J, with 13 bases in between. The CDR3 DNA is TGCAGCGTTGAAGATCCAACTGGGGAGTATGGCTACACCTTC. It codes for CSVEDPTGEYGYTF.

The chain employs TRBV30 and TRBJ2-7, with 13 bases matching TRBD2. From germline, CDR1 is GTSNPN and CDR2 SVGIG (reference sequence). This CDR3 comprises 15 residues. V was clipped by 6 bases and J by 3 bases; unmatched bases: 8. The CDR3 here is CACYGLAGVSYEQYF. The CDR3 DNA sequence: TGTGCCTGCTACGGACTAGCGGGAGTCAGCTACGAGCAGTACTTC.